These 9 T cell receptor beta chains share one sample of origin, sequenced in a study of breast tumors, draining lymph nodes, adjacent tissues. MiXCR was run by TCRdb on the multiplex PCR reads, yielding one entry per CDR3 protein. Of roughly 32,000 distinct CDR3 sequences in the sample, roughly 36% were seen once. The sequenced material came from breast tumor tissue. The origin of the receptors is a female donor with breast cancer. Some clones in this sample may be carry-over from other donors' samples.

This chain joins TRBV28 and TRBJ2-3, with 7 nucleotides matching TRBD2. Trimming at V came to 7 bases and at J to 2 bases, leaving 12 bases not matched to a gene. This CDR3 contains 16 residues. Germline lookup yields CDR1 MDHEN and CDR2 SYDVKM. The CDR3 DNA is TGTGCCAGCACCGGGATGGGGCTAGCGGACACAGATACGCAGTATTTT. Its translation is CASTGMGLADTDTQYF.

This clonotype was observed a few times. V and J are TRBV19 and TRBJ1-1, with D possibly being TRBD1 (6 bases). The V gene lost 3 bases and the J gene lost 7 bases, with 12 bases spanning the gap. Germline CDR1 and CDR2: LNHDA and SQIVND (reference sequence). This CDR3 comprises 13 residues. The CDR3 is CASSISRGFEAFF. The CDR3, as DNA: TGTGCCAGTAGTATCTCCAGGGGTTTTGAAGCTTTCTTT.

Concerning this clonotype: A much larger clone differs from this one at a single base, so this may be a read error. CDR3 bases: TGTGCCGGCAGTTACTCGAGGGGAGGCGGCAATCAGCCCCAGCATTTT. The encoded protein is CAGSYSRGGGNQPQHF. This chain joins TRBV6-5 and TRBJ1-5; TRBD1 might be the D (5 bases). Per the germline V gene, CDR1 is MNHEY and CDR2 is SVGAGI. This CDR3 spans 16 amino acids.

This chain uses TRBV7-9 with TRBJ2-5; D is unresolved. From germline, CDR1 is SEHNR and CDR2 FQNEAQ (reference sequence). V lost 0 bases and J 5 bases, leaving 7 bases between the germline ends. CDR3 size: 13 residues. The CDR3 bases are TGTGCCAGCAGCTTAGCAGGGTTCGAGACCCAGTACTTC. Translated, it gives CASSLAGFETQYF.

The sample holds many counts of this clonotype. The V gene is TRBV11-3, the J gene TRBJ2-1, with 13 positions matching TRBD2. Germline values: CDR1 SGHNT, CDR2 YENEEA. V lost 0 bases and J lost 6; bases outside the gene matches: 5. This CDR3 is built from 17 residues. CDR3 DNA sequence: TGTGCCAGCAGCTTAGATCCGGGACTAGCGGGATTCAATGAGCAGTTCTTC. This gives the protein CASSLDPGLAGFNEQFF.

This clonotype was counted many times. The CDR3 bases are TGTGCCAGCAGCTTAAACGGCGGCCCAGGCTACGAGCAGTACTTC. As protein: CASSLNGGPGYEQYF. V gene TRBV7-2 combines with J gene TRBJ2-7, with D unresolved. The CDR3 spans 15 residues. V lost 2 bases, J lost 3 bases, and 14 bases lay in between. Germline V CDR1 and CDR2: SGHTA, FQGNSA.

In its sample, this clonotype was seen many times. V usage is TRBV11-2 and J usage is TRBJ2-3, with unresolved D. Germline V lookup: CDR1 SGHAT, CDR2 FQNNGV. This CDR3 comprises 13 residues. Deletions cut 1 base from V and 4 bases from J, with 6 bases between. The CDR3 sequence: CASSLVWADTQYF. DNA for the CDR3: TGTGCCAGCAGCTTAGTATGGGCAGATACGCAGTATTTT.

Here the CDR3 DNA reads TGTGCCAGCAGCAAGAGAGCGGGTCTAAGGGTCAATGAGCAGTTCTTC. It codes for CASSKRAGLRVNEQFF. This chain links TRBV12-3 or TRBV12-4 with TRBJ2-1; perhaps TRBD2 as D (6 bases). Trimming cost V 6 bases and J 6 bases, with 21 bases left between them. CDR3 length: 16 amino acids.

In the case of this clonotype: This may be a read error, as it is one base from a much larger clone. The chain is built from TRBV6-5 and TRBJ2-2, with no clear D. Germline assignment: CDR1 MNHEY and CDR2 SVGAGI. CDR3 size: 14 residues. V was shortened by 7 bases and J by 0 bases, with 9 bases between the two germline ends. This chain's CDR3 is CASTPCSNTGELFF. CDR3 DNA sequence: TGTGCCAGCACACCCTGCTCGAACACCGGGGAGCTGTTTTTT.